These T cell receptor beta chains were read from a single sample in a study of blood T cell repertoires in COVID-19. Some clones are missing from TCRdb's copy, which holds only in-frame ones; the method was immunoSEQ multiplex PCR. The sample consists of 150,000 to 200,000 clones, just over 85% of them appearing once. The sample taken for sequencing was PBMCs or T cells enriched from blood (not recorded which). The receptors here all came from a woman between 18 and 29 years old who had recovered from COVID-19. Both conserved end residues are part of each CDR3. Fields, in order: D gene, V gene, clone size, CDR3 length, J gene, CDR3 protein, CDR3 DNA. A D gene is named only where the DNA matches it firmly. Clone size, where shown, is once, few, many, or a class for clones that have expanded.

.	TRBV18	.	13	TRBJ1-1	CASSPLAGREAFF	TGTGCCAGCTCACCGCTTGCAGGGCGGGAGGCTTTCTTT
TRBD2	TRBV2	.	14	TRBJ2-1	CASILAGDLDEQFF	TGTGCCAGCATCCTAGCGGGAGATCTGGATGAGCAGTTCTTC
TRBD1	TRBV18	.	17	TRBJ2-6	CASSRETGGSGANVLTF	TGTGCCAGCTCACGCGAGACAGGGGGGTCTGGGGCCAACGTCCTGACTTTC
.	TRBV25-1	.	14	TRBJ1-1	CASSEEGEVAEAFF	TGTGCCAGCAGTGAAGAAGGGGAGGTAGCTGAAGCTTTCTTT
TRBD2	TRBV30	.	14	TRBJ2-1	CAWSGLAAYNEQFF	TGTGCCTGGAGTGGTCTAGCGGCCTACAATGAGCAGTTCTTC
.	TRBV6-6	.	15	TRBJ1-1	CASSYSGDTNTEAFF	TGTGCCAGCAGTTACTCGGGGGACACGAACACTGAAGCTTTCTTT
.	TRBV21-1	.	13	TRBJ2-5	CASGGGERETQYF	TGTGCCAGCGGGGGGGGAGAACGGGAGACCCAGTACTTC
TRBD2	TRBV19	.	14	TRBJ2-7	CATSWEGRGYEQYF	TGTGCCACTTCCTGGGAGGGTAGGGGCTACGAGCAGTACTTC
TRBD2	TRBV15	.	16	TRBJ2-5	CATSGSVLAGLETQYF	TGTGCCACCAGCGGCTCCGTATTAGCGGGGTTGGAGACCCAGTACTTC
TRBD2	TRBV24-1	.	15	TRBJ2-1	CATSDQGLVYNEQFF	TGTGCCACCAGTGACCAAGGACTAGTTTACAATGAGCAGTTCTTC
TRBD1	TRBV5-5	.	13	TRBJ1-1	CASSWDRDTEAFF	TGTGCCAGCAGCTGGGACAGGGACACTGAAGCTTTCTTT
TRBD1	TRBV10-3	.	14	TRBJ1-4	CAIRGQGLNEKLFF	TGTGCCATCAGGGGACAGGGGCTAAATGAAAAACTGTTTTTT
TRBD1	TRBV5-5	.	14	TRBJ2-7	CASTRQGSSYEQYF	TGTGCCAGCACCCGACAGGGGAGCTCCTACGAGCAGTACTTC
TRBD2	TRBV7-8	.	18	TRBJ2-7	CASSLALAAGGEGYEQYF	TGTGCCAGCAGCTTAGCCTTAGCCGCGGGAGGGGAAGGCTACGAGCAGTACTTC
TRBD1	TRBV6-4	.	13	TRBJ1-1	CASSAGQGTEAFF	TGTGCCAGCAGTGCTGGACAGGGCACTGAAGCTTTCTTT
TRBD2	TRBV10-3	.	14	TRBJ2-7	CAIALAGETYEQYF	TGTGCCATCGCGCTAGCGGGGGAAACCTACGAGCAGTACTTC
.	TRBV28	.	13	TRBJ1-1	CASREASGREAFF	TGTGCCAGCAGGGAGGCATCGGGTAGGGAAGCTTTCTTT
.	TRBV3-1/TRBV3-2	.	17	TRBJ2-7	CASSQEPSVSLSYEQYF	TGTGCCAGCAGCCAAGAGCCCTCGGTAAGTCTCTCCTACGAGCAGTACTTC
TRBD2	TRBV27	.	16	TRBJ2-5	CASSSRTSGVQETQYF	TGTGCCAGCAGTTCCCGGACTAGCGGGGTCCAAGAGACCCAGTACTTC
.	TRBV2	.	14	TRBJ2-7	CASSVGGASYEQYF	TGTGCCAGCAGTGTAGGTGGGGCCTCCTACGAGCAGTACTTC
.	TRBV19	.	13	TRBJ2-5	CASNTGHQETQYF	TGTGCCAGTAATACAGGGCATCAAGAGACCCAGTACTTC
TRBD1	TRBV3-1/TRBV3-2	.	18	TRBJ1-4	CASSQGTGGEWGNEKLFF	TGTGCCAGCAGCCAGGGGACAGGGGGCGAATGGGGGAATGAAAAACTGTTTTTT
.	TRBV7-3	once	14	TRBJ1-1	CASSLQTANTEAFF	TGTGCCAGCAGCTTACAGACAGCCAACACTGAAGCTTTCTTT
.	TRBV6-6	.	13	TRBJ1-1	CASSYRGISEAFF	TGTGCCAGCAGTTACAGGGGTATCTCTGAAGCTTTCTTT
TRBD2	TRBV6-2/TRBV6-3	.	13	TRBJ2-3	CASSYKPGRAQYF	TGTGCCAGCAGTTATAAACCTGGGAGGGCGCAGTATTTT
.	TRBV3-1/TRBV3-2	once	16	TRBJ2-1	CASSLVIDLTYNEQFF	TGTGCCAGCAGTCTCGTTATCGACTTAACCTACAATGAGCAGTTCTTC
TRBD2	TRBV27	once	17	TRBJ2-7	CASSPRPSGALSYEQYF	TGTGCCAGCAGTCCCCGCCCTAGCGGGGCATTGAGCTACGAGCAGTACTTC
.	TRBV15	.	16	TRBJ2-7	CATSRDSAKQGYEQYF	TGTGCCACCAGCAGGGATTCGGCCAAACAGGGTTACGAGCAGTACTTC
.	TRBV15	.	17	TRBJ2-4	CATSRVVGRLAKNIQYF	TGTGCCACCAGCAGAGTGGTAGGGAGATTAGCCAAAAACATTCAGTACTTC
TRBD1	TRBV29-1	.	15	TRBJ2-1	CSVEQGTGMGNEQFF	TGCAGCGTCGAGCAGGGGACAGGTATGGGCAATGAGCAGTTCTTC
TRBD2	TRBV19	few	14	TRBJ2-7	CASSILAGTYEQYF	TGTGCCAGTAGTATACTAGCGGGGACCTACGAGCAGTACTTC
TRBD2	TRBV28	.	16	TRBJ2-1	CASSPLAGSSYNEQFF	TGTGCCAGCAGTCCCTTAGCGGGAAGCTCCTACAATGAGCAGTTCTTC
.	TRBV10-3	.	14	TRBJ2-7	CAISDAGVPYEQYF	TGTGCCATCAGTGATGCAGGGGTCCCCTACGAGCAGTACTTC
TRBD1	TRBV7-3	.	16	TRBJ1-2	CASSLSGTASNYGYTF	TGTGCCAGCAGCTTAAGCGGGACAGCGTCTAACTATGGCTACACCTTC
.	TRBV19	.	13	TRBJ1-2	CASGSVQGGGYTF	TGTGCCAGTGGATCGGTACAGGGTGGCGGCTACACCTTC
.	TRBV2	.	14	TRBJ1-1	CASRLQEMNTEAFF	TGTGCCAGCAGACTACAGGAGATGAACACTGAAGCTTTCTTT
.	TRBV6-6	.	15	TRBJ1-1	CASSYGGSGDTEAFF	TGTGCCAGCAGTTACGGTGGGTCAGGGGACACTGAAGCTTTCTTT
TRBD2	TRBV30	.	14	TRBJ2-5	CAWSEGLSVETQYF	TGTGCCTGGAGTGAGGGACTATCCGTGGAGACCCAGTACTTC
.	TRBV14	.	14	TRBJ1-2	CASSHQATNYGYTF	TGTGCCAGCAGCCACCAGGCCACTAACTATGGCTACACCTTC
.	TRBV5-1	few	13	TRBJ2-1	CASSINAGGEQFF	TGCGCCAGCAGTATTAACGCGGGCGGGGAGCAGTTCTTC
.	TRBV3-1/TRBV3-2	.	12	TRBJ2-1	CASSSRGNEQFF	TGTGCCAGCAGCTCCAGGGGTAATGAGCAGTTCTTC
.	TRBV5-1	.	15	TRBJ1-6	CASSLTGLDNSPLHF	TGCGCCAGCAGCTTAACAGGGCTGGATAATTCACCCCTCCACTTT
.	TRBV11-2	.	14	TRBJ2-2	CASSPTGNTGELFF	TGTGCCAGCAGCCCAACCGGGAACACCGGGGAGCTGTTTTTT
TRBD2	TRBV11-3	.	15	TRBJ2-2	CASSSAGGSAGELFF	TGTGCCAGCAGCTCGGCGGGCGGGAGCGCCGGGGAGCTGTTTTTT
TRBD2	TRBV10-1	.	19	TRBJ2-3	CASSDPVGTSGSRTDTQYF	TGCGCCAGCAGTGATCCAGTTGGTACTAGCGGGAGCCGCACAGATACGCAGTATTTT
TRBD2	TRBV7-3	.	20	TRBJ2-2	CASSPRGGLAGGLGTGELFF	TGTGCCAGCAGCCCAAGGGGGGGGCTAGCGGGAGGCCTCGGGACCGGGGAGCTGTTTTTT
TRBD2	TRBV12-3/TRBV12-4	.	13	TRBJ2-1	CASSGLAGNEQFF	TGTGCCAGCAGCGGACTAGCGGGCAATGAGCAGTTCTTC
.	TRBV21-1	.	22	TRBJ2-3	CASSKVLAGVPNLTCLTDTQYF	TGTGCCAGCAGCAAAGTTCTAGCGGGAGTACCAAACCTTACCTGCTTGACAGATACGCAGTATTTT
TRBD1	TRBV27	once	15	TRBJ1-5	CASSLGRGPGQPQHF	TGTGCCAGCAGTTTAGGCAGGGGGCCGGGGCAGCCCCAGCATTTT
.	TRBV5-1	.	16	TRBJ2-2	CASSFIAEPNTGELFF	TGCGCCAGCAGCTTTATAGCGGAGCCGAACACCGGGGAGCTGTTTTTT
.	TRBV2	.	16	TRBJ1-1	CASNIAEGHMNTEAFF	TGTGCCAGCAACATAGCGGAGGGCCACATGAACACTGAAGCTTTCTTT
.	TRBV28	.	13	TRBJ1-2	CASSWVVGDGYTF	TGTGCCAGCAGCTGGGTCGTCGGGGATGGCTACACCTTC
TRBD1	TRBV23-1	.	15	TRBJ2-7	CASSQPQGAYNEQYF	TGCGCCAGCAGTCAACCACAGGGGGCGTATAACGAGCAGTACTTC
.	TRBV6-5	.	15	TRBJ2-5	CASSYWAGGAETQYF	TGTGCCAGCAGTTATTGGGCTGGGGGCGCAGAGACCCAGTACTTC
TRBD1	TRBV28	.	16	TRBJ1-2	CASSEPGQGYGYGYTF	TGTGCCAGCAGTGAGCCGGGACAGGGGTATGGCTATGGCTACACCTTC
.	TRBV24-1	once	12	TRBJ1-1	CATSGGDPSAFF	TGTGCCACCAGTGGAGGAGATCCGTCGGCTTTCTTT
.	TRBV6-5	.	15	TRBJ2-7	CASSYLSSSADEQYF	TGTGCCAGCAGTTACCTTAGCAGTTCAGCTGACGAGCAGTACTTC